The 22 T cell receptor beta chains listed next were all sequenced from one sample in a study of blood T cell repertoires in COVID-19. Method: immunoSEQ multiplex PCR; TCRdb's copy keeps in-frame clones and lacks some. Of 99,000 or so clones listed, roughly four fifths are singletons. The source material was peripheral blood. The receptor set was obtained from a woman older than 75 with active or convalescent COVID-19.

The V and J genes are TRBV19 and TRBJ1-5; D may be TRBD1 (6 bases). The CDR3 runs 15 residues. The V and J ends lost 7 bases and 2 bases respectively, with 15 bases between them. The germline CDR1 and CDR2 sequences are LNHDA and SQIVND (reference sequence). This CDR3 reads CASTLGGAGNQPQHF. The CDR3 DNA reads TGTGCCAGTACCCTGGGGGGGGCTGGCAATCAGCCCCAGCATTTT.

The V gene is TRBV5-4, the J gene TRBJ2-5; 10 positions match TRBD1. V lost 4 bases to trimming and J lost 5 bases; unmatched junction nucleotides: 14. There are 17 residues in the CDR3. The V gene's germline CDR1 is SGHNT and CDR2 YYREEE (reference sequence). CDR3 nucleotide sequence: TGTGCCAGCAGCCTCACGCGGGGACAGGGGTTGGGGGAGACCCAGTACTTC. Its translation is CASSLTRGQGLGETQYF.

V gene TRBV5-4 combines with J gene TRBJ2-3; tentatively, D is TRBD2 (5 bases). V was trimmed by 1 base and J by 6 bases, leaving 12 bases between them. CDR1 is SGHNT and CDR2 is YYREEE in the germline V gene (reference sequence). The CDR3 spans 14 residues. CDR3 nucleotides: TGTGCCAGCAGCTTGCGGGGTGGTTCTGATACGCAGTATTTT. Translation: CASSLRGGSDTQYF. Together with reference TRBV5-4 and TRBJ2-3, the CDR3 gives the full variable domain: ETGVTQSPTHLIKTRGQQVTLRCSSQSGHNTVSWYQQALGQGPQFIFQYYREEENGRGNFPPRFSGLQFPNYSSELNVNALELDDSALYLCASSLRGGSDTQYFGPGTRLTVL.

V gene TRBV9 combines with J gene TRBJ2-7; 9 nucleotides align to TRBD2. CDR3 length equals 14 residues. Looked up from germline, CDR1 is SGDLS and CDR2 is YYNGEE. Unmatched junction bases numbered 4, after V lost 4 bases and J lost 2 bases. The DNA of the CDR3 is TGTGCCAGCAGCCTTAGCGGGAGACCCTACGAGCAGTACTTC. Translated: CASSLSGRPYEQYF.

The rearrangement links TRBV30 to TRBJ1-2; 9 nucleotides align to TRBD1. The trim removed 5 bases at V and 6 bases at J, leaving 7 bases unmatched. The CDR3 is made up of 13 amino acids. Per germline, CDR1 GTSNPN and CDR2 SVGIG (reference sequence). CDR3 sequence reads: CAWGDRGSDGYTF. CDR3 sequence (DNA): TGTGCCTGGGGTGACAGGGGGTCGGATGGCTACACCTTC.

CDR3 sequence (DNA): TGTGCCAGCAGCCCTGGGGCCCCAGATACGCAGTATTTT. This gives the protein CASSPGAPDTQYF. V and J are TRBV3-1 (or the pseudogene TRBV3-2) and TRBJ2-3; D possibly corresponds to TRBD1 (5 bases). The ends were cut back, 4 bases at V and 4 bases at J, with 9 bases in the middle. The CDR3 length is 13 residues. Germline-derived CDR1 and CDR2 are LGHDT and YNNKEL (reference sequence).

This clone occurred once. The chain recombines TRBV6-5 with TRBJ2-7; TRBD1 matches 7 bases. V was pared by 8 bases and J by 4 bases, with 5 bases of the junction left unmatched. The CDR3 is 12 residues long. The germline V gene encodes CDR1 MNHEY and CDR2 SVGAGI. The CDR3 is CASGNRGYEQYF. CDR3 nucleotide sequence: TGTGCCAGCGGAAACAGGGGTTACGAGCAGTACTTC.

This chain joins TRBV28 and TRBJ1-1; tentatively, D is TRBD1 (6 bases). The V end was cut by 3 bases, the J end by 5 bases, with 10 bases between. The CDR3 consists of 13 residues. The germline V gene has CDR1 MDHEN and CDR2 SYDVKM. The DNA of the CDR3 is TGTGCCAGCAGTTTCAGGGGAGGGACTGAAGCTTTCTTT. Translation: CASSFRGGTEAFF.

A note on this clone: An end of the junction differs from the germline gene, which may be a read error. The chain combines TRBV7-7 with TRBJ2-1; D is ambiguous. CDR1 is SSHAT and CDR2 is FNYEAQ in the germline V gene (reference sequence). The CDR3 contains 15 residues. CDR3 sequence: CASSPQMVGINEQFF. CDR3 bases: TGTGCTAGCAGCCCCCAGATGGTTGGTATCAATGAGCAGTTCTTC.

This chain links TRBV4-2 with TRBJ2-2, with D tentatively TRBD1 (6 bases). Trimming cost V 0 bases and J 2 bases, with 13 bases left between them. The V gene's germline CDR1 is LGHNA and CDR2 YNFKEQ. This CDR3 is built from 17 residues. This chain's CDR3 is CASSQDLGGTNTGELFF. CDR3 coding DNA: TGTGCCAGCAGCCAAGATTTAGGGGGTACCAACACCGGGGAGCTGTTTTTT.

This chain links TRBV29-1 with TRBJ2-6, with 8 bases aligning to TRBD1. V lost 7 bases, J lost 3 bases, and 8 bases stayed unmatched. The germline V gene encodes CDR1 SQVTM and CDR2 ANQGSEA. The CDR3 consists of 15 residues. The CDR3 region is CSARQGMDGANVLTF. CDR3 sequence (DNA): TGCAGCGCCCGACAGGGGATGGATGGGGCCAACGTCCTGACTTTC. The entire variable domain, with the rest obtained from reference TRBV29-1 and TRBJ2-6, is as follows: SAVISQKPSRDICQRGTSLTIQCQVDSQVTMMFWYRQQPGQSLTLIATANQGSEATYESGFVIDKFPISRPNLTFSTLTVSNMSPEDSSIYLCSARQGMDGANVLTFGAGSRLTVL.

CDR3 sequence (DNA): TGTGCCAGCAGTTCGCGAGACAGACGCTCTGGAAACACCATATATTTT. Protein sequence: CASSSRDRRSGNTIYF. The chain employs TRBV6-6 and TRBJ1-3; a weak D match, TRBD1 (5 bases). Germline CDR1 and CDR2: MNHNY and SVGAGI (reference sequence). V gave up 4 bases and J gave up 0 bases, with 13 bases separating them. The CDR3 runs 16 residues.

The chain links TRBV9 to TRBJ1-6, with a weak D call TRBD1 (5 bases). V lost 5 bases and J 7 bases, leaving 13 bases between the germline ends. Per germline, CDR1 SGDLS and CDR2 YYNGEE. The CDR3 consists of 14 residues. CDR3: CASRGDTQNSPLHF. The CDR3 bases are TGTGCCAGCAGAGGGGATACTCAGAATTCACCCCTCCACTTT.

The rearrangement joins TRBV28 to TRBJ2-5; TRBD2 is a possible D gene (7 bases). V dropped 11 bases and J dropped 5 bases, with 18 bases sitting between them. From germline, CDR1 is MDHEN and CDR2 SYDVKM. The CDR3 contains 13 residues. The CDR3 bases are TGTGCCGTTGGTGGGGGGGGCGGGGAGACCCAGTACTTC. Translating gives CAVGGGGGETQYF.

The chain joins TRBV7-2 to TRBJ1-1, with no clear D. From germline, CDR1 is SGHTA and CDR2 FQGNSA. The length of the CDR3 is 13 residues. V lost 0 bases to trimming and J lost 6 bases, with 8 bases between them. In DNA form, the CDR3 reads TGTGCCAGCAGCTTAGCGAGAAGCGCTGAAGCTTTCTTT. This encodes CASSLARSAEAFF.

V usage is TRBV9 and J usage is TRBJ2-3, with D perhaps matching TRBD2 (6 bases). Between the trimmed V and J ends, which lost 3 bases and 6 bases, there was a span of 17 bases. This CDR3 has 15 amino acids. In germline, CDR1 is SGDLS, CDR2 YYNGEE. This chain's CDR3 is CASSARLDLGDTQYF. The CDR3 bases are TGTGCCAGCAGCGCTCGACTAGATCTGGGGGATACGCAGTATTTT.

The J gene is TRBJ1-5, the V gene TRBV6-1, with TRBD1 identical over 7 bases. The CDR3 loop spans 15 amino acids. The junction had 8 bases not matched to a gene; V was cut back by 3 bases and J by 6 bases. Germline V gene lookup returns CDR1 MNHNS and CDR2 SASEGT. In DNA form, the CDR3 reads TGTGCCAGCAGTGAGGCAGGGGGAATTAGTCAGCCCCAGCATTTT. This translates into CASSEAGGISQPQHF.

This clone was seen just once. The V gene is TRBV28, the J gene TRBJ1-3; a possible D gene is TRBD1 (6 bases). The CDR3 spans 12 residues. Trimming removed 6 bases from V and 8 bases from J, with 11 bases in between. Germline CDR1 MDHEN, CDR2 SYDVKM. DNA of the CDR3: TGTGCCAGCAGCCCCCGACAGGACACCATATATTTT. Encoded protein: CASSPRQDTIYF. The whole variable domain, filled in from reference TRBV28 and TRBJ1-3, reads DVKVTQSSRYLVKRTGEKVFLECVQDMDHENMFWYRQDPGLGLRLIYFSYDVKMKEKGDIPEGYSVSREKKERFSLILESASTNQTSMYLCASSPRQDTIYFGEGSWLTVV.

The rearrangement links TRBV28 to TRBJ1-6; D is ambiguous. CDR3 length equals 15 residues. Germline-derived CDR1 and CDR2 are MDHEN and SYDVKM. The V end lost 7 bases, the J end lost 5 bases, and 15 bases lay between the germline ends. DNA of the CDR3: TGTGCCAGCACCCCGGGGTGGGGAAATAATTCACCCCTCCACTTT. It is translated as CASTPGWGNNSPLHF.

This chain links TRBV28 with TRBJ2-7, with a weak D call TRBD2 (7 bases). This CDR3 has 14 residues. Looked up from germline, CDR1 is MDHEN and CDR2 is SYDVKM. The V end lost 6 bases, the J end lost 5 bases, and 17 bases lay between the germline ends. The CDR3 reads CASSPEGGRDEQYF. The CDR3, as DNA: TGTGCCAGCAGCCCTGAGGGGGGGCGGGACGAGCAGTACTTC.

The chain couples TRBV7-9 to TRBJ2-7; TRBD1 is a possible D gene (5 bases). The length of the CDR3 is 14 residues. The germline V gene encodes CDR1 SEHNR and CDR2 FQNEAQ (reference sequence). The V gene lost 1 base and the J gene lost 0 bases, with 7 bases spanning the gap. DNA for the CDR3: TGTGCCAGCAGCTTAGACAGGAGCTCCTACGAGCAGTACTTC. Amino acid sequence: CASSLDRSSYEQYF.

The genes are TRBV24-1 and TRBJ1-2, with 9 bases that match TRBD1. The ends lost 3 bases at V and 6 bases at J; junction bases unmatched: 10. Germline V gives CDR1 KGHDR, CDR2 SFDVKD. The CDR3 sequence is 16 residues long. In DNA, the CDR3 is TGTGCCACCAGTGATCGGGACAGGGTAGGGTCCAATGGCTACACCTTC. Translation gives CATSDRDRVGSNGYTF.